This entry concerns a single T cell receptor beta chain. The antigen is not known. Germline CDR1 SGHRS, CDR2 YFSETQ. V was cut by 0 bases and J by 0 bases, with 6 bases left in between. The CDR3 extends over 14 amino acids. A quantity of roughly 0.5 to 1 ug RNA underwent reverse transcription using random hexamers. MiXCR was run by TCRdb on the immunoSEQ multiplex PCR reads, yielding one entry per CDR3 protein. Of around 150,000 distinct CDR3 sequences listed, around 94% are singletons. CD8+ and CD4+ T cells were negatively isolated; TEMRA cells were FACS-enriched. The data were obtained in a study of CD8 T cells in Susac syndrome. The study's findings and limits: It was acknowledged by the study that relatively few individuals were included in its TCR sequencing and HLA analysis.

This sequence originates from a human donor in good health. The source material was CD4+ T cells from PBMCs. This rearrangement joins TRBV5-1 to TRBJ2-5, with D hard to call. The CDR3 spells CASSLGTHQETQYF. The DNA for the CDR3 is TGCGCCAGCAGCTTGGGGACCCACCAAGAGACCCAGTACTTC.